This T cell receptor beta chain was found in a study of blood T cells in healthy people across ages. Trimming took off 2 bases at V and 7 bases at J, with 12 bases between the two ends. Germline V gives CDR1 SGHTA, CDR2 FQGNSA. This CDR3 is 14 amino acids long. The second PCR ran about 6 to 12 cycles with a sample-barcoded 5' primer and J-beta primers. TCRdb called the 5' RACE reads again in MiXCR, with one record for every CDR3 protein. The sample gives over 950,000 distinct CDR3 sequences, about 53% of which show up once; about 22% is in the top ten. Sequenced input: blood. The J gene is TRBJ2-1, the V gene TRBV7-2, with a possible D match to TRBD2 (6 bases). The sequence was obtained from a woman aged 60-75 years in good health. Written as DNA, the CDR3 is TGTGCCAGCAGCTTATCGGAGGGTACGAATGAGCAGTTCTTC. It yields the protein CASSLSEGTNEQFF.